A selection of T cell receptor beta chains follows, all from one sample in a study of beta chain features in type 1 diabetes. Assay: immunoSEQ multiplex PCR; the TCRdb copy retains only in-frame clones and omits some. The sample lists tens of thousands of clones; 52% were seen once. Sequencing was done on a sample of Tregs from blood. Receptors originate from a woman between 40 and 50 years old with type 1 diabetes. Both conserved end residues are part of each CDR3. D genes are given only for firm matches. The size field is filled for only some rows; it gives once, few, many or a size class.

J gene: TRBJ2-1
D gene: -
V gene: TRBV10-3
clone size: few
CDR3 DNA: TGTGCCATCAGTGAGAACCCCGCTAGCTCCTACAATGAGCAGTTCTTC
CDR3 protein: CAISENPASSYNEQFF

J gene: TRBJ1-1
D gene: TRBD1
V gene: TRBV6-5
clone size: -
CDR3 DNA: TGTGCCAGCAGCCACCGACAGGGGATGGACACTGAAGCTTTCTTT
CDR3 protein: CASSHRQGMDTEAFF

J gene: TRBJ1-1
D gene: TRBD1
V gene: TRBV6-1
clone size: -
CDR3 DNA: TGTGCCAGCAGTCCGCGGACAGGGGCCACTGAAGCTTTCTTT
CDR3 protein: CASSPRTGATEAFF

J gene: TRBJ2-3
D gene: TRBD2
V gene: TRBV9
clone size: few
CDR3 DNA: TGTGCCAGCGGGACTAGCGGGTTCCTCACAGATACGCAGTATTTT
CDR3 protein: CASGTSGFLTDTQYF

J gene: TRBJ2-1
D gene: TRBD1
V gene: TRBV25-1
clone size: few
CDR3 DNA: TGTGCCAGCAGAAGGACAGGGGGTAATGAGCAGTTCTTC
CDR3 protein: CASRRTGGNEQFF

J gene: TRBJ2-1
D gene: -
V gene: TRBV2
clone size: -
CDR3 DNA: TGTGCCAGCAACAAGGGAGTAGCCTACAATGAGCAGTTCTTC
CDR3 protein: CASNKGVAYNEQFF

J gene: TRBJ1-4
D gene: -
V gene: TRBV7-2
clone size: once
CDR3 DNA: TGTGCCAGCAGCTTAAGGGGAAATGAAAAACTGTTTTTT
CDR3 protein: CASSLRGNEKLFF

J gene: TRBJ2-2
D gene: -
V gene: TRBV6-1
clone size: -
CDR3 DNA: TGTGCCAGCAAATGGACAACGAACACCGGGGAGCTGTTTTTT
CDR3 protein: CASKWTTNTGELFF

J gene: TRBJ2-2
D gene: TRBD2
V gene: TRBV7-2
clone size: few
CDR3 DNA: TGTGCCTCGCGGGGGGCGAACACCGGGGAGCTGTTTTTT
CDR3 protein: CASRGANTGELFF

J gene: TRBJ1-4
D gene: TRBD1
V gene: TRBV2
clone size: -
CDR3 DNA: TGTGCCAGCACCCAGATGGACAGGTTTAATGAAAAACTGTTTTTT
CDR3 protein: CASTQMDRFNEKLFF

J gene: TRBJ2-1
D gene: TRBD1
V gene: TRBV28
clone size: few
CDR3 DNA: TGTGCCAGCAGTTTATTCCCCCGACAGGGTGGAAACTACTACTACTACTACAATGAGCAGTTCTTC
CDR3 protein: CASSLFPRQGGNYYYYYNEQFF

J gene: TRBJ1-5
D gene: -
V gene: TRBV7-9
clone size: -
CDR3 DNA: TGTGCCAGCAGCCCTATCGATCAGCCCCAGCATTTT
CDR3 protein: CASSPIDQPQHF

J gene: TRBJ1-5
D gene: -
V gene: TRBV7-2
clone size: -
CDR3 DNA: TGTGCCAGCAGCTTAGTGGCAGGGGAAGGGCAGCCCCAGCATTTT
CDR3 protein: CASSLVAGEGQPQHF

J gene: TRBJ2-3
D gene: -
V gene: TRBV11-1
clone size: few
CDR3 DNA: TGTGCCAGCAGCCGGGTGGTGGCCACAGATACGCAGTATTTT
CDR3 protein: CASSRVVATDTQYF

J gene: TRBJ1-1
D gene: TRBD1
V gene: TRBV29-1
clone size: medium-sized
CDR3 DNA: TGCAGCGTTGATCCGGGACAGGGCCTTGAAGCTTTCTTT
CDR3 protein: CSVDPGQGLEAFF

J gene: TRBJ1-1
D gene: -
V gene: TRBV11-2
clone size: -
CDR3 DNA: TGTGCCAGCAGCTCTTCCACTGAAGCTTTCTTT
CDR3 protein: CASSSSTEAFF

J gene: TRBJ1-2
D gene: TRBD1
V gene: TRBV7-2
clone size: -
CDR3 DNA: TGTGCCAGCAGCTCGACAGGGGGCGGAGGCTACACCTTC
CDR3 protein: CASSSTGGGGYTF

J gene: TRBJ2-7
D gene: TRBD1
V gene: TRBV13
clone size: few
CDR3 DNA: TGTGCCAGCAGAGACGTTGGGACAGCGAGCTCCTACGAGCAGTACTTC
CDR3 protein: CASRDVGTASSYEQYF

J gene: TRBJ2-1
D gene: -
V gene: TRBV5-1
clone size: few
CDR3 DNA: TGCGCCAGCAGCTTGGAACTAGCTCTTAACGGGAATGAGCAGTTCTTC
CDR3 protein: CASSLELALNGNEQFF

J gene: TRBJ2-7
D gene: -
V gene: TRBV27
clone size: few
CDR3 DNA: TGTGCCAGCAGTTTAGACTTGGGCTACGAGCAGTACTTC
CDR3 protein: CASSLDLGYEQYF

J gene: TRBJ2-6
D gene: -
V gene: TRBV7-3
clone size: -
CDR3 DNA: TGTGCCAGCAGTCAACCAGGCTCTGGGGCCAACGTCCTGACTTTC
CDR3 protein: CASSQPGSGANVLTF

J gene: TRBJ2-1
D gene: TRBD1
V gene: TRBV18
clone size: -
CDR3 DNA: TGTGCCAGCGCACGCCGAGGGACAGGGGACCATGTGCAGTTCTTC
CDR3 protein: CASARRGTGDHVQFF

J gene: TRBJ2-1
D gene: TRBD2
V gene: TRBV28
clone size: few
CDR3 DNA: TGTGCCAGCAGTACCCCTGGACTAGCCGGTGAGCAGTTCTTC
CDR3 protein: CASSTPGLAGEQFF

J gene: TRBJ2-3
D gene: -
V gene: TRBV5-1
clone size: -
CDR3 DNA: TGCGCCAGCAGCTTGGTCCAGGGAATTAGCACAGATACGCAGTATTTT
CDR3 protein: CASSLVQGISTDTQYF

J gene: TRBJ2-3
D gene: TRBD1
V gene: TRBV5-1
clone size: once
CDR3 DNA: TGCGCCAGCAGTAACCACTTCGGGACAGGGGGCACAGATACGCAGTATTTT
CDR3 protein: CASSNHFGTGGTDTQYF

J gene: TRBJ2-3
D gene: -
V gene: TRBV4-1
clone size: -
CDR3 DNA: TGCGCCAGCAGCTACGGAGGGGTAGATACGCAGTATTTT
CDR3 protein: CASSYGGVDTQYF

J gene: TRBJ1-1
D gene: -
V gene: TRBV2
clone size: -
CDR3 DNA: TGTGCCAGCAGTGGCCAGGGCCTTAACACTGAAGCTTTCTTT
CDR3 protein: CASSGQGLNTEAFF

J gene: TRBJ2-3
D gene: -
V gene: TRBV7-9
clone size: once
CDR3 DNA: TGTGCCAGCAGCCTAGGGAGAGATACGCAGTATTTT
CDR3 protein: CASSLGRDTQYF

J gene: TRBJ1-1
D gene: TRBD1
V gene: TRBV7-9
clone size: many
CDR3 DNA: TGTGCCAGCAGCTTAGGGACAGGTTACACTGAAGCTTTCTTT
CDR3 protein: CASSLGTGYTEAFF